One and the same sample provided the 5 T cell receptor beta chains below, sequenced in a study of OX40 agonist ivuxolimab in advanced cancers. Assay: immunoSEQ multiplex PCR; the TCRdb copy retains only in-frame clones and omits some. This sample has almost 45,000 clones, with roughly 86% found just once. The sequences come from CD4+ or CD8+ T cells sorted from blood, collected in a trial of the OX40 agonist ivuxolimab. These receptors originate from an adult with an advanced solid tumor such as melanoma, head and neck, liver or kidney cancer.

The chain has TRBV14 and TRBJ2-5, with TRBD1 as a possible D gene (5 bases). Germline V gives CDR1 SGHDN, CDR2 FVKESK. Trimming shortened V by 3 bases and J by 7 bases, and 9 bases separated the two germline ends. This CDR3 region has 12 residues. CDR3: CASSQIRGTQYF. CDR3 DNA: TGTGCCAGCAGCCAGATAAGGGGGACCCAGTACTTC.

The J gene is TRBJ1-4, the V gene TRBV5-1; the match to TRBD1 covers 9 bases. V lost 0 bases, J lost 3 bases, and 6 bases stayed unmatched. In germline, CDR1 is SGHRS, CDR2 YFSETQ. The CDR3 has 17 amino acids. The CDR3 protein is CASSLGDRGSSNEKLFF. DNA of the CDR3: TGCGCCAGCAGCTTGGGAGACAGGGGGTCATCTAATGAAAAACTGTTTTTT.

This clone was observed a few times. The V gene is TRBV2, the J gene TRBJ2-1; TRBD2 might be the D (6 bases). Looked up from germline, CDR1 is SNHLY and CDR2 is FYNNEI. CDR3 length: 13 amino acids. Trimming took 5 bases from V and 6 from J, leaving 11 bases between them. CDR3 sequence: CASSPGLPNEQFF. The CDR3 region has the DNA TGTGCCAGCAGTCCCGGACTACCCAATGAGCAGTTCTTC.

This chain links TRBV19 with TRBJ2-2; D tentatively fits TRBD1 or TRBD2 (5 bases each). The CDR3 runs to 14 residues. Trimming pared 3 bases from V and 7 bases from J, leaving 12 bases between. CDR1 is LNHDA, CDR2 SQIVND, per germline (reference sequence). This CDR3 reads CASSMGEGFGELFF. The CDR3 DNA sequence: TGTGCCAGTAGTATGGGGGAAGGTTTCGGGGAGCTGTTTTTT.

The chain recombines TRBV4-2 with TRBJ1-3, with D possibly being TRBD1 (6 bases). V dropped 4 bases and J dropped 0 bases, with 10 bases sitting between them. Germline V gene lookup returns CDR1 LGHNA and CDR2 YNFKEQ. CDR3 length: 15 amino acids. In nucleotides, the CDR3 is TGTGCCAGCAGCCCCCGGGACATCTCTGGAAACACCATATATTTT. Encoded protein: CASSPRDISGNTIYF.